This entry lists 25 T cell receptor beta chains sequenced from one sample in a study of CD8 T cells in Susac syndrome. Roughly 0.45 to 1 ug RNA was reverse transcribed with random hexamers. In TCRdb, the immunoSEQ multiplex PCR reads were re-called with MiXCR into one record per CDR3 protein. The table has about 210,000 distinct CDR3 sequences, 95% seen once. Material for sequencing was CD4+ T cells from PBMCs. The receptors were gathered from a human donor with multiple sclerosis.

This rearrangement joins TRBV5-1 to TRBJ2-7; possibly TRBD2 for D (6 bases). V was clipped by 4 bases and J by 5 bases, with 19 bases between them. Germline loops: CDR1 SGHRS, CDR2 YFSETQ. This CDR3 comprises 15 residues. The CDR3 DNA follows: TGCGCCAGCAGCAGGCCGGGACTCTCAGACGACGAGCAGTACTTC. This translates into CASSRPGLSDDEQYF.

The sample holds one count of this clonotype. V usage is TRBV29-1 and J usage is TRBJ2-7; D is ambiguous. V shed 4 bases and J shed 2 bases, with 9 bases lying between them. This CDR3 region has 12 residues. CDR1 is SQVTM, CDR2 ANQGSEA, per germline. The CDR3 nucleotides are TGCAGCGTTGTGGCAGCCCCCTACGAGCAGTACTTC. Translated: CSVVAAPYEQYF.

Comments on this clonotype: An end of the junction differs from the germline gene, which may be a read error. The chain couples TRBV27 to TRBJ2-5; TRBD1 or TRBD2 may be the D gene (5 bases each). Germline CDR1 MNHEY, CDR2 SMNVEV (reference sequence). The CDR3 consists of 15 residues. CDR3 region: CASSLWDEGTETQYF. CDR3 nucleotide sequence: TGTGCCAGCAGCTTATGGGACGAGGGCACTGAGACCCAGTACTTC.

This clonotype was detected only once. The V and J genes are TRBV20-1 and TRBJ2-3; 12 positions match TRBD2. From germline, CDR1 is DFQATT and CDR2 SNEGSKA (reference sequence). There are 14 residues in the CDR3. Trimming took 6 bases from V and 4 from J; bases not matched to a gene: 5. In DNA, the CDR3 is TGCAGTGCCACAGGACTAGCGGGACCAGATACGCAGTATTTT. Translated: CSATGLAGPDTQYF.

The V gene is TRBV11-1, the J gene TRBJ2-5, with 9 bases identical to TRBD1. V shed 5 bases and J 5 bases; nucleotides not matched to a gene: 3. The CDR3 is 13 amino acids. Germline lookup yields CDR1 SGHAT and CDR2 FQDESV (reference sequence). In DNA form, the CDR3 reads TGTGCCAGCAGCCACAGGGGGCCGGAGACCCAGTACTTC. This encodes CASSHRGPETQYF.

The genes are TRBV20-1 and TRBJ2-5; the match to TRBD2 covers 9 bases. Germline loops: CDR1 DFQATT, CDR2 SNEGSKA (reference sequence). The CDR3 contains 13 residues. J was trimmed by 7 bases and V by 3 bases; bases with no gene match: 6. CDR3 nucleotides: TGCAGTGCTAGGCGGGGGGGCCGGCCGACCCAGTACTTC. This gives the protein CSARRGGRPTQYF.

The chain employs TRBV12-3 or TRBV12-4 and TRBJ2-7, with D possibly TRBD1 on 6 matching bases. CDR3 length: 13 amino acids. Trimming pared 6 bases from V and 2 bases from J, leaving 11 bases between. CDR3 in DNA: TGTGCCAGCAGGGACAGCACCACCTACGAGCAGTACTTC. Protein sequence: CASRDSTTYEQYF.

The chain joins TRBV6-2 or TRBV6-3 to TRBJ2-6; weak D call: TRBD1 (5 bases). The length of the CDR3 is 15 residues. With 4 bases removed from V and 0 bases from J, the gap between germline ends came to 7 bases. Looked up from germline, CDR1 is MNHEY and CDR2 is SVGEGT. The CDR3 loop is CASSWTNSGANVLTF. CDR3 coding DNA: TGTGCCAGCAGTTGGACAAACTCTGGGGCCAACGTCCTGACTTTC.

This clonotype was counted only a few times. The J gene is TRBJ2-7, the V gene TRBV30; D ambiguous. Looked up from germline, CDR1 is GTSNPN and CDR2 is SVGIG (reference sequence). The CDR3 has 12 amino acids. V dropped 2 bases and J dropped 2 bases, with 7 bases sitting between them. Here the CDR3 reads CAWSSVAYEQYF. The CDR3, as DNA: TGTGCCTGGAGTAGTGTGGCCTACGAGCAGTACTTC.

The chain is built from TRBV5-6 and TRBJ2-7; TRBD2 matches 14 bases. V lost 5 bases and J lost 4; bases outside the gene matches: 5. The CDR3 totals 15 residues. Germline V gene sequence: CDR1 SGHDT, CDR2 YYEEEE. The CDR3: CASRPGLAGVYEQYF. In DNA form, the CDR3 reads TGTGCCAGCAGGCCGGGACTAGCGGGGGTTTACGAGCAGTACTTC.

The chain couples TRBV30 to TRBJ1-2; the D is unclear. The V and J ends lost 4 bases and 8 bases respectively, with 23 bases between them. Germline V gives CDR1 GTSNPN, CDR2 SVGIG (reference sequence). The CDR3 has 15 amino acids. This CDR3 reads CAWTPLWSAVDGYTF. The CDR3 coding sequence is TGTGCCTGGACCCCCCTTTGGAGTGCGGTGGACGGCTACACCTTC.

The chain is built from TRBV18 and TRBJ1-1; 7 bases match TRBD1. This CDR3 comprises 15 residues. V was clipped by 1 base and J by 3 bases; unmatched bases: 5. Germline-derived CDR1 and CDR2 are KGHSH and LQKENI. The CDR3 sequence is CASSPRRGLDTEAFF. The CDR3 DNA follows: TGTGCCAGCTCACCACGTAGGGGGCTCGACACTGAAGCTTTCTTT.

CDR3 sequence reads: CASSIGGTSGSNEQFF. CDR3 nucleotide sequence: TGTGCCAGTAGTATAGGGGGGACTAGCGGGAGTAATGAGCAGTTCTTC. This chain links TRBV19 with TRBJ2-1; 14 nucleotides agree with TRBD2. The length of the CDR3 is 16 residues. V lost 1 base to trimming and J lost 7 bases; unmatched junction nucleotides: 3. Germline V CDR1 and CDR2: LNHDA, SQIVND (reference sequence).

J is TRBJ1-2 and V is TRBV20-1; 7 bases map to TRBD1. The CDR3 extends over 14 amino acids. Germline CDR1 and CDR2: DFQATT and SNEGSKA (reference sequence). V lost 3 bases and J lost 1; bases outside the gene matches: 5. CDR3 loop: CSASQGQSNYGYTF. The DNA of the CDR3 is TGCAGTGCTAGCCAGGGACAGAGTAACTATGGCTACACCTTC.

The chain joins TRBV19 to TRBJ1-5; D not certain. This CDR3 contains 14 residues. The germline V gene encodes CDR1 LNHDA and CDR2 SQIVND (reference sequence). With 3 bases removed from V and 6 bases from J, the gap between germline ends came to 12 bases. CDR3 loop: CASSIDREVQPQHF. The DNA of the CDR3 is TGTGCCAGTAGTATCGATCGGGAGGTTCAGCCCCAGCATTTT.

This chain links TRBV30 with TRBJ2-2, with D tentatively TRBD1 (5 bases). This CDR3 is built from 13 residues. V lost 5 bases and J lost 7, with 14 bases in between. CDR1 and CDR2 (germline): GTSNPN, SVGIG (reference sequence). CDR3 DNA sequence: TGTGCCTGGCAGGGTACGTCGTTCGGGGAGCTGTTTTTT. It specifies CAWQGTSFGELFF.

The chain links TRBV23-1 to TRBJ2-1; perhaps TRBD2 as D (5 bases). TRBV23-1 falls under the ORF class, with uncertain function. The V gene lost 4 bases and the J gene lost 12 bases, with 22 bases spanning the gap. The CDR3 contains 15 residues. This chain's CDR3 is CASSLGRDYNEVQFF. The CDR3 DNA reads TGCGCCAGCAGTCTAGGACGAGACTACAATGAAGTGCAGTTCTTC.

J is TRBJ2-3 and V is TRBV7-3; weak D call: TRBD2 (6 bases). Per the germline V gene, CDR1 is SGHTA and CDR2 is FQGTGA. The V and J ends lost 5 bases and 6 bases respectively, with 15 bases between them. CDR3 length equals 14 residues. The CDR3 protein is CASSPGLPPDTQYF. The CDR3 DNA sequence: TGTGCCAGCAGCCCGGGACTCCCGCCCGATACGCAGTATTTT.

The rearrangement joins TRBV28 to TRBJ2-3; D is ambiguous. CDR1 and CDR2 (germline): MDHEN, SYDVKM. The CDR3 spans 11 residues. The ends were cut back, 6 bases at V and 4 bases at J, with 5 bases in the middle. CDR3 loop: CASRDADTQYF. CDR3 DNA: TGTGCCAGCAGGGACGCAGATACGCAGTATTTT. The variable domain in full, completed from reference TRBV28 and TRBJ2-3, reads DVKVTQSSRYLVKRTGEKVFLECVQDMDHENMFWYRQDPGLGLRLIYFSYDVKMKEKGDIPEGYSVSREKKERFSLILESASTNQTSMYLCASRDADTQYFGPGTRLTVL.

The chain employs TRBV29-1 and TRBJ2-1, with 13 bases fitting TRBD2. The ends lost 6 bases at V and 8 bases at J; junction bases unmatched: 10. The germline V gene encodes CDR1 SQVTM and CDR2 ANQGSEA. This CDR3 is 15 amino acids long. The CDR3 DNA reads as TGCAGCGTACTAGCGGGAGGGCTTTCCTGGGATGAGCAGTTCTTC. This gives the protein CSVLAGGLSWDEQFF.

J is TRBJ2-1 and V is TRBV3-1, with D possibly TRBD2 on 6 matching bases. The V and J ends lost 7 bases and 8 bases respectively, with 12 bases between them. CDR1 and CDR2 (germline): LGHDT, YNNKEL (reference sequence). The CDR3 has 12 residues. The CDR3 here is CASTSTSHEQFF. The CDR3 DNA is TGTGCCAGCACATCGACTAGTCATGAGCAGTTCTTC.

The chain is built from TRBV6-1 and TRBJ1-2; 7 bases align to TRBD1. Per germline, CDR1 MNHNS and CDR2 SASEGT. Trimming cost V 5 bases and J 8 bases; bases outside gene matches: 5. This CDR3 region has 12 residues. The CDR3 loop reads CASSLTGRGYTF. The CDR3, as DNA: TGTGCCAGCAGTCTGACAGGGAGAGGCTACACCTTC.

The chain couples TRBV28 to TRBJ2-2; the match to TRBD1 covers 7 bases. V lost 2 bases and J lost 6; bases outside the gene matches: 3. The CDR3 has 14 amino acids. Per the germline V gene, CDR1 is MDHEN and CDR2 is SYDVKM. In DNA form, the CDR3 reads TGTGCCAGCAGTTTAAACAGGGGCGCCGGGGAGCTGTTTTTT. It translates to CASSLNRGAGELFF.

The chain combines TRBV5-1 with TRBJ2-7; TRBD2 might be the D (5 bases). Trimming shortened V by 6 bases and J by 7 bases, and 20 bases separated the two germline ends. Germline values: CDR1 SGHRS, CDR2 YFSETQ. The CDR3 length is 14 residues. DNA for the CDR3: TGCGCCAGCAACTCGGAGGACTTCCTAGCAGAGCAGTACTTC. This translates into CASNSEDFLAEQYF. The full variable domain, its missing parts supplied by reference TRBV5-1 and TRBJ2-7, is KAGVTQTPRYLIKTRGQQVTLSCSPISGHRSVSWYQQTPGQGLQFLFEYFSETQRNKGNFPGRFSGRQFSNSRSEMNVSTLELGDSALYLCASNSEDFLAEQYFGPGTRLTVT.

This chain links TRBV23-1 with TRBJ1-5; TRBD1 is a possible D gene (6 bases). Being an ORF, TRBV23-1 has a function that is uncertain. This CDR3 region has 16 residues. Trimming pared 1 base from V and 6 bases from J, leaving 16 bases between. The CDR3 region has the DNA TGCGCCAGCAGTCAATTCCAGGGGTGGCGCGGTCAGCCCCAGCATTTT. Amino acids: CASSQFQGWRGQPQHF.